Listed below are T cell receptor beta chains from one sample, sequenced in a study of T-cell memory formation after mild COVID-19. MiXCR, run by TCRdb on the 5' RACE reads, gives a single entry per CDR3 protein. The data hold fewer than 350,000 distinct CDR3 sequences, with 8% to 9% observed a single time. What was sequenced was PBMCs or a T cell subset sorted from them (not recorded which). All receptors derive from a man aged 18 to 30 who had mild COVID-19 (a few samples of this study predate the infection). Cell type and time point are not known. Each CDR3 is given with its conserved first and last residue. The order of the fields is CDR3 length, J gene, V gene, CDR3 protein.

17,TRBJ1-1,TRBV4-1,CASSQATTDPRGTEAFF
13,TRBJ2-3,TRBV7-2,CASSSVPESSQYF
15,TRBJ2-7,TRBV10-3,CAISENPYKLHEQYF
12,TRBJ2-1,TRBV6-2/TRBV6-3,CASSYPIAEQFF
16,TRBJ2-5,TRBV10-3,CAISESRGGAQETQYF
14,TRBJ2-5,TRBV7-2,CASSLTSGGATQYF
12,TRBJ2-1,TRBV29-1,CSVRGGYNEQFF
12,TRBJ2-1,TRBV20-1,CSVSLKLAGQFF
18,TRBJ2-3,TRBV6-5,CASSYTVGLAGSTDTQYF
15,TRBJ2-3,TRBV7-2,CASILGRGRTDTQYF
15,TRBJ2-5,TRBV4-2,CASSRLRDAQETQYF
12,TRBJ1-3,TRBV20-1,CSARDQGNTIYF
18,TRBJ2-7,TRBV10-3,CAISESSGGGALSYEQYF
12,TRBJ1-1,TRBV30,CAWDRTGTEAFF
13,TRBJ2-7,TRBV12-3/TRBV12-4,CASSFTGTYEQYF
12,TRBJ2-1,TRBV7-2,CASRLDYNEQFF
13,TRBJ2-2,TRBV12-5,CASGLSLTGELFF
14,TRBJ2-3,TRBV4-3,CASSQDPNTDTQYF
14,TRBJ1-2,TRBV7-9,CASTFLGVNYGYTF
16,TRBJ2-5,TRBV18,CASSPPSGTAPETQYF
15,TRBJ1-4,TRBV7-9,CASSLGAGNGEKLFF
13,TRBJ2-2,TRBV6-5,CASSYGRAGELFF
11,TRBJ1-4,TRBV12-3/TRBV12-4,CASSPRTELFF
15,TRBJ1-2,TRBV7-2,CASSPTRSTNYGYTF
15,TRBJ1-5,TRBV12-3/TRBV12-4,CASSWGGGENQPQHF
15,TRBJ1-1,TRBV5-1,CASSLGPGREAEAFF
13,TRBJ2-5,TRBV7-2,CASSFRGWETQYF
15,TRBJ1-6,TRBV7-9,CASSPVGTGISPLHF
15,TRBJ2-3,TRBV4-2,CASSQPGGRTDTQYF
15,TRBJ2-5,TRBV10-3,CAISVTSGGRETQYF
11,TRBJ2-1,TRBV10-3,CAISESSGQFF
16,TRBJ1-1,TRBV5-1,CASSPLSGGLNTEAFF
13,TRBJ2-1,TRBV11-2,CASSLFLGNEQFF
15,TRBJ2-1,TRBV7-3,CASSLAGTDYNEQFF
15,TRBJ2-6,TRBV20-1,CSAQVHHSGANVLTF
14,TRBJ2-7,TRBV12-3/TRBV12-4,CASSLAQRAEEQYF
14,TRBJ1-3,TRBV7-7,CASSPGLSGNTIYF
15,TRBJ1-2,TRBV28,CASSSGGAVGYGYTF
15,TRBJ2-2,TRBV11-2,CASSLASGYTGELFF
18,TRBJ2-3,TRBV19,CASSPGLAGEALTDTQYF
15,TRBJ2-2,TRBV19,CASIRGTFGTGELFF
14,TRBJ2-5,TRBV12-3/TRBV12-4,CASSFMSDQKTQYF
15,TRBJ1-2,TRBV7-9,CASSLGRRGPDGYTF
15,TRBJ2-5,TRBV7-3,CASSLTRTGQETQYF
13,TRBJ1-2,TRBV7-8,CASSSDGTYGYTF
16,TRBJ2-3,TRBV7-3,CASSLGGTPHTDTQYF
15,TRBJ2-3,TRBV7-2,CASSWTSGVSDTQYF
18,TRBJ1-6,TRBV4-3,CASSQDWTGGLYNSPLHF
12,TRBJ2-1,TRBV12-3/TRBV12-4,CASSPIYNEQFF
12,TRBJ1-1,TRBV12-3/TRBV12-4,CASSFPQGRAFF
13,TRBJ2-5,TRBV12-3/TRBV12-4,CASILGGEETQYF
13,TRBJ2-3,TRBV12-3/TRBV12-4,CASSYSFTDTQYF
13,TRBJ1-5,TRBV7-9,CASTVSGDQPQHF